The T cell receptor beta chain described here comes from a study of early T cells in non-severe SARS-CoV-2 infection. The germline CDR1 and CDR2 sequences are SEHNR and FQNEAQ (reference sequence). V was clipped by 3 bases and J by 7 bases, with 12 bases between them. The CDR3 has 13 residues. This clonotype was seen many times. One entry per CDR3 protein, called by TCRdb with MiXCR from the 5' RACE reads. The repertoire holds some 82,000 distinct CDR3 sequences, with 10% to 15% as singletons. This TCR derives from an adult who was a healthcare worker with PCR-confirmed SARS-CoV-2 infection or an uninfected control (not recorded which). The specimen comprised whole blood, sampled at baseline. This sequence joins TRBV7-9 and TRBJ1-2; no clear D gene. The CDR3 nucleotides read TGTGCCAGCAGCTTGTCCGGGGTCGTTGGCTACACCTTC. Translating it yields CASSLSGVVGYTF.